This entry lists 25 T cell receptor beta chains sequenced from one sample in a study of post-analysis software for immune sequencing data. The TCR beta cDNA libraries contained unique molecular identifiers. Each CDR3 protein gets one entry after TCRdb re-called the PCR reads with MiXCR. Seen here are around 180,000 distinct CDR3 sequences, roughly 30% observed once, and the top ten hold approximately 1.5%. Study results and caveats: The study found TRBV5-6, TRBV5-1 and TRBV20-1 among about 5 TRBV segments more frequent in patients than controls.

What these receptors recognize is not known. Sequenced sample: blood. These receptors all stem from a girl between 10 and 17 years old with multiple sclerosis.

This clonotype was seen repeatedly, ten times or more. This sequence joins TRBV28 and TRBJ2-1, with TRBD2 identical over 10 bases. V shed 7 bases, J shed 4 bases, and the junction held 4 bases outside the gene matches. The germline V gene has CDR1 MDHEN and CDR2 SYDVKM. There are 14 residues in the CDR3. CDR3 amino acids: CASILTSGYNEQFF. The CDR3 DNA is TGTGCCAGCATCCTGACTAGCGGGTACAATGAGCAGTTCTTC.

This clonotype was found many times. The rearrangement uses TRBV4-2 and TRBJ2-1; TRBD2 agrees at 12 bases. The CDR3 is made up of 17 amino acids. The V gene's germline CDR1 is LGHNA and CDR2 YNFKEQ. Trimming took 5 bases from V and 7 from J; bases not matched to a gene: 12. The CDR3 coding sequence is TGTGCCAGCAGCTACCTGACCCTAGCGGGAGGGGGGAATGAGCAGTTCTTC. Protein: CASSYLTLAGGGNEQFF.

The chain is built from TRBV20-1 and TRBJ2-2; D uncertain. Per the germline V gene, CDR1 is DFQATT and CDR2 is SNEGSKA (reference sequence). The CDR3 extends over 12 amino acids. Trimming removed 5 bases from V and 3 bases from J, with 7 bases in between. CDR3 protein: CSAPRDTGELFF. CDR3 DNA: TGCAGTGCTCCACGGGACACCGGGGAGCTGTTTTTT.

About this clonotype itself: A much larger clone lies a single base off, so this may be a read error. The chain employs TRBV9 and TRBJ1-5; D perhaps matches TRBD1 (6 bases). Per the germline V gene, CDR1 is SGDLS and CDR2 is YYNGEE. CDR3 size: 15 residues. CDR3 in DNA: TGTGTCAGCAGCGTAGGGGGGGCCCTCAATCAGCCCCAGCATTTT. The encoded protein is CVSSVGGALNQPQHF.

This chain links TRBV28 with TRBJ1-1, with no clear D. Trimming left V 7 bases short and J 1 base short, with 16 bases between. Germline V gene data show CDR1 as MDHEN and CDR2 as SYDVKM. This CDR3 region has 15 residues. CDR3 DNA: TGTGCCAGCATCCTCGGTGTACACGGGAACACTGAAGCTTTCTTT. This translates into CASILGVHGNTEAFF.

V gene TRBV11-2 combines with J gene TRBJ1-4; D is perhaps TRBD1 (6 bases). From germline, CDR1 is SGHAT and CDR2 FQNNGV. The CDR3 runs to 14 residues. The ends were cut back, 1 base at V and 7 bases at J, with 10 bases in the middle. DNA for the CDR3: TGTGCCAGCAGCTTAGGGGGGCAAGGTGAAAAACTGTTTTTT. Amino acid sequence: CASSLGGQGEKLFF. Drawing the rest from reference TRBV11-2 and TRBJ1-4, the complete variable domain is EAGVAQSPRYKIIEKRQSVAFWCNPISGHATLYWYQQILGQGPKLLIQFQNNGVVDDSQLPKDRFSAERLKGVDSTLKIQPAKLEDSAVYLCASSLGGQGEKLFFGSGTQLSVL.

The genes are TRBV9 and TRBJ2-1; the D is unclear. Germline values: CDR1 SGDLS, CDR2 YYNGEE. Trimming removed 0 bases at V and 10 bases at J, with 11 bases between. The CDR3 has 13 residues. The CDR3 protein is CASSVVETGEQFF. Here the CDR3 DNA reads TGTGCCAGCAGCGTAGTAGAGACCGGGGAGCAGTTCTTC. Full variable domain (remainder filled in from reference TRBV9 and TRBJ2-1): DSGVTQTPKHLITATGQRVTLRCSPRSGDLSVYWYQQSLDQGLQFLIQYYNGEERAKGNILERFSAQQFPDLHSELNLSSLELGDSALYFCASSVVETGEQFFGPGTRLTVL.

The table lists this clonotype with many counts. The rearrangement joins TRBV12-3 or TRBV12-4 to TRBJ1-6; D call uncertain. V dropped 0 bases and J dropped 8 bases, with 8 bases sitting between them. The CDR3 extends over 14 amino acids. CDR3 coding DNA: TGTGCCAGCAGTTTAGCCCGGACGGATTCACCCCTCCACTTT. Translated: CASSLARTDSPLHF.

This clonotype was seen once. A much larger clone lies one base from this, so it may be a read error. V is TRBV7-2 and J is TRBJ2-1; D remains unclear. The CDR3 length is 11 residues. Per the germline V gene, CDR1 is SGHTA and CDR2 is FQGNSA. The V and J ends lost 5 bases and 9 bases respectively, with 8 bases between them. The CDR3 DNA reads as TGTACCAGCAGCGAACGGAGTGAGCAGTTCTTC. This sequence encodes CTSSERSEQFF.

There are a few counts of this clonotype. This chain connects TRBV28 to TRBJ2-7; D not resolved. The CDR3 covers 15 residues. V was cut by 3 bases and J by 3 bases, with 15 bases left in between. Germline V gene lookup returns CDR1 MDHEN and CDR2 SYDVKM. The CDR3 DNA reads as TGTGCCAGCAGTTTCCGTTTAAAAAACTTCTACGAGCAGTACTTC. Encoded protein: CASSFRLKNFYEQYF.

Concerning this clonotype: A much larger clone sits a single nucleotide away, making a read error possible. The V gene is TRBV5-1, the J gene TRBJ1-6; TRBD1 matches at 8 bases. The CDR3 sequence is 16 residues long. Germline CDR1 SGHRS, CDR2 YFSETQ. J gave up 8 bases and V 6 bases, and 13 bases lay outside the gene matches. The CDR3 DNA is TGCGCCAGCAACGGGTCTTCAGGGGGCTGGGATTCACCCCTCCACTTT. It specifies CASNGSSGGWDSPLHF.

The CDR3 DNA reads as TGTGCCAGCAGTTCCCTGGCAGGGTGGGAGAATGAAAAACTGTTTTTT. It translates to CASSSLAGWENEKLFF. The chain is built from TRBV6-5 and TRBJ1-4; D perhaps matches TRBD1 (5 bases). This CDR3 region has 16 residues. Trimming left V 4 bases short and J 5 bases short, with 17 bases between. CDR1 is MNHEY and CDR2 is SVGAGI in the germline V gene.

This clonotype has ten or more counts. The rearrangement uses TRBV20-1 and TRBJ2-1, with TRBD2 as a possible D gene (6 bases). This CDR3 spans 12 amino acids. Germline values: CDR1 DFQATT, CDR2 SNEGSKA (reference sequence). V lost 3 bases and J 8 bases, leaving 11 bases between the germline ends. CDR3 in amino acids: CSASPRRDEQFF. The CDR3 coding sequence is TGCAGTGCTAGCCCCAGGAGGGATGAGCAGTTCTTC.

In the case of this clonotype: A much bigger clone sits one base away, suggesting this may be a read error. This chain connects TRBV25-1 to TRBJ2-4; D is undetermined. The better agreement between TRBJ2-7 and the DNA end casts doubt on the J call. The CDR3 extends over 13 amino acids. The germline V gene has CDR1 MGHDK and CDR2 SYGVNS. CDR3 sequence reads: CASNIGVSYEQYF. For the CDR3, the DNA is TGTGCCAGCAATATAGGTGTGAGCTACGAGCAGTACTTC.

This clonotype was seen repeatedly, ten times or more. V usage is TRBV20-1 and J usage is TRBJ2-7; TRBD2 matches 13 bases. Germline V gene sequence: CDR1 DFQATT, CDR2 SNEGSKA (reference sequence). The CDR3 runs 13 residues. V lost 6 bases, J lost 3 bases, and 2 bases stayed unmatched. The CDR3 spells CSAGTSGNYEQYF. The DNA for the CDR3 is TGCAGTGCCGGGACTAGCGGGAACTACGAGCAGTACTTC.

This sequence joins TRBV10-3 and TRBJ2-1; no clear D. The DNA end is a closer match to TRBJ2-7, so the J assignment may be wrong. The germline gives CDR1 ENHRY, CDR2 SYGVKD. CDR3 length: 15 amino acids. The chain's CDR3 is CAISGGSRSYNEQYF. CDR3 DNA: TGTGCCATCAGTGGAGGATCCCGCTCCTACAATGAGCAGTACTTC.

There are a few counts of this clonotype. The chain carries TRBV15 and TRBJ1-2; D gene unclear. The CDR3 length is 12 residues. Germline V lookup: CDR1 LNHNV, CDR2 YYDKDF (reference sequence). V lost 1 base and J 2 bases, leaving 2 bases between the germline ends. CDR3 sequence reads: CATSRANYGYTF. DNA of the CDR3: TGTGCCACCAGCAGAGCAAACTATGGCTACACCTTC.

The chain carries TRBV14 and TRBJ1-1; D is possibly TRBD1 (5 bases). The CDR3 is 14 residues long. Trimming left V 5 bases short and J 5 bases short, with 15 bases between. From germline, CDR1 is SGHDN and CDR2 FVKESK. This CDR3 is CASSSTWKGTEAFF. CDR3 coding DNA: TGTGCCAGCAGCTCGACATGGAAGGGGACTGAAGCTTTCTTT.

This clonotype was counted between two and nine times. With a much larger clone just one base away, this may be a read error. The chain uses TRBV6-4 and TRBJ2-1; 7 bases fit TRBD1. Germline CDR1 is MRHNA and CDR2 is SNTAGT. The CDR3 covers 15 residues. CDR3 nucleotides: TGTGCCAGCAGTGACTCTTTAACAGGGGACAATGCGCAGTTCTTC. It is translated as CASSDSLTGDNAQFF.

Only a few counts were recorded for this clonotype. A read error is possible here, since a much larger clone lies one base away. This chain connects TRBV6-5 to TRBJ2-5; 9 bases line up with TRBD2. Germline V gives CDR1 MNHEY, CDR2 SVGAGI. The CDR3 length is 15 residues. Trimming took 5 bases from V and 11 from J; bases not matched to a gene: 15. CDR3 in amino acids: CASSRAGGPLNEQYF. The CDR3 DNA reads TGTGCCAGCAGTAGGGCGGGAGGGCCCCTCAATGAGCAGTACTTC.

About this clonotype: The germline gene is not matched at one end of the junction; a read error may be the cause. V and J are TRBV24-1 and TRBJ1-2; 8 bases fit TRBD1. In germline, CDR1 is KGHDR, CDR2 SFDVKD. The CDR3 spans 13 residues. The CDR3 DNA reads TGTGGCACCAGTGAGTGGACAGGGACAAGCTACACCTTC. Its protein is CGTSEWTGTSYTF.

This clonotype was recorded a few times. The CDR3 bases are TGTGCCAGCAGCGTGGAGCTACGAGAGACCCAGTACTTC. Its protein is CASSVELRETQYF. J is TRBJ2-5 and V is TRBV6-5; D remains ambiguous. CDR1 is MNHEY, CDR2 SVGAGI, per germline. This CDR3 is built from 13 residues. Trimming removed 6 bases from V and 4 bases from J, with 12 bases in between.

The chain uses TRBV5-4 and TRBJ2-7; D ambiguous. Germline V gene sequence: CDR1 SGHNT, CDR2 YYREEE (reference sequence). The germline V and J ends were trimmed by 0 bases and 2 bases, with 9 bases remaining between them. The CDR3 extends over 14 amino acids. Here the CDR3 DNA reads TGTGCCAGCAGCTTGGGACAAAGCCCCTACGAGCAGTACTTC. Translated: CASSLGQSPYEQYF.

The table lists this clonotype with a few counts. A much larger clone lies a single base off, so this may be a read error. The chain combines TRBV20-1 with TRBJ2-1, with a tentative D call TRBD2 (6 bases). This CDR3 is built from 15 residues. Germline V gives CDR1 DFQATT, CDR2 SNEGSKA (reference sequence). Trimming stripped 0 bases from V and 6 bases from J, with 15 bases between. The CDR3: CSARDPRRDGNEQFF. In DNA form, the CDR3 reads TGCAGTGCTAGAGATCCCCGGCGGGATGGCAATGAGCAGTTCTTC.

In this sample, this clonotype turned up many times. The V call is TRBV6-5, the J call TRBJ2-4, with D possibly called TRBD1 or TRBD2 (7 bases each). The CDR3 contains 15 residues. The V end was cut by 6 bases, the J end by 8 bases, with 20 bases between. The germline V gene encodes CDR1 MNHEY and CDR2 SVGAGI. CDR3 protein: CASRSRQGGRDIQYF. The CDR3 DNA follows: TGTGCCAGCAGATCGAGACAGGGAGGGAGAGACATTCAGTACTTC.